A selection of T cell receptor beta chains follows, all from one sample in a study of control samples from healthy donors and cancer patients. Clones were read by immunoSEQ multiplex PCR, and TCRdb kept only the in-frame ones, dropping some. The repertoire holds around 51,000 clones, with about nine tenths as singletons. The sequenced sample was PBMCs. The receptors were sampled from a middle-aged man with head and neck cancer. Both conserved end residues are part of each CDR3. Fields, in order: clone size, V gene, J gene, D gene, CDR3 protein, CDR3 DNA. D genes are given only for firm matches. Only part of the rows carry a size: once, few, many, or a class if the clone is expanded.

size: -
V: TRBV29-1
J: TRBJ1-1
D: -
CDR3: CSVRDSWGNTEAFF
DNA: TGCAGCGTACGGGACTCTTGGGGGAACACTGAAGCTTTCTTT

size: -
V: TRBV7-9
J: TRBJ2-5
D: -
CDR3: CASSPGGLETQYF
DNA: TGTGCCAGCAGCCCCGGAGGGTTGGAGACCCAGTACTTC

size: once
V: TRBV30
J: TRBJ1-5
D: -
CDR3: CAWREHGGQPQHF
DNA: TGTGCCTGGAGGGAACACGGTGGTCAGCCCCAGCATTTT

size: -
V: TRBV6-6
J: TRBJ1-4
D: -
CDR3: CASSLKRGGKGNEKLFF
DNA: TGTGCCAGCAGTCTTAAACGGGGGGGTAAGGGTAATGAAAAACTGTTTTTT

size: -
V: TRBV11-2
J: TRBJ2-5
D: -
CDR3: CASSSLKGRQETQYF
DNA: TGTGCCAGCAGCTCGCTTAAGGGGCGGCAAGAGACCCAGTACTTC

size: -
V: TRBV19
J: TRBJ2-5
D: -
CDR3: CASRTSDGPETQYF
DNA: TGTGCCAGTAGGACTTCGGACGGTCCAGAGACCCAGTACTTC

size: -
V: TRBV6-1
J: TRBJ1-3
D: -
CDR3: CASSEAPGLGNTIYF
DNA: TGTGCCAGCAGTGAAGCTCCGGGGTTGGGAAACACCATATATTTT

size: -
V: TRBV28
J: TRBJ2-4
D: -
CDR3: CASSLLPVNIQYF
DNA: TGTGCCAGCAGTTTACTCCCAGTGAACATTCAGTACTTC

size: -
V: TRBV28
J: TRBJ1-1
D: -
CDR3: CASRQAGYEAFF
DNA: TGTGCCAGCAGACAAGCAGGGTATGAAGCTTTCTTT

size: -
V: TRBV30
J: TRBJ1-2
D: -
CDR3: CAWSPRAGAGYTF
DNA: TGTGCCTGGAGTCCGCGGGCAGGGGCCGGCTACACCTTC

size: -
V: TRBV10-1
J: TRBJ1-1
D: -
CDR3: CASSGGSLGTEAFF
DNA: TGCGCCAGCAGTGGGGGAAGCCTTGGCACTGAAGCTTTCTTT

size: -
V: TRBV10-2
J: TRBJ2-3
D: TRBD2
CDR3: CAARGALTDTQYF
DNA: TGCGCGGCGCGGGGGGCCCTCACAGATACGCAGTATTTT

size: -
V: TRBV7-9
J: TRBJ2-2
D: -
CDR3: CASSWGAVSGELFF
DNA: TGTGCCAGCAGCTGGGGGGCGGTTTCCGGGGAGCTGTTTTTT

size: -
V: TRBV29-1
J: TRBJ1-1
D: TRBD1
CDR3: CSVESEGASEAFF
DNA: TGCAGCGTTGAATCAGAGGGGGCTAGTGAAGCTTTCTTT

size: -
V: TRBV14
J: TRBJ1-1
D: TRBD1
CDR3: CASSRPTGAHNTEAFF
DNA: TGTGCCAGCAGCCGACCGACAGGGGCTCATAACACTGAAGCTTTCTTT

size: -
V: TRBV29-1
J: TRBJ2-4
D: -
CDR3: CSVQVVGNIQYF
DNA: TGCAGCGTTCAGGTAGTGGGGAACATTCAGTACTTC

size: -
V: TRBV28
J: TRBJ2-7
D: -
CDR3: CASSHLPRDLIQFTYEQYF
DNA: TGTGCCAGCAGTCATTTGCCCCGGGACCTAATACAATTCACCTACGAGCAGTACTTC

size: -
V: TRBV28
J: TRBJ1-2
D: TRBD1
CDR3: CASSMRQGLYGYTF
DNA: TGTGCCAGCAGTATGAGACAGGGACTGTATGGCTACACCTTC

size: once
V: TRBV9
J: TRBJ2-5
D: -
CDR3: CASSVGYRYGETQYF
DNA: TGTGCCAGCAGCGTAGGGTATAGGTATGGGGAGACCCAGTACTTC

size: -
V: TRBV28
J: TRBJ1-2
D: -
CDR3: CASRSPGYGYTF
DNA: TGTGCCAGCAGAAGCCCGGGCTATGGCTACACCTTC

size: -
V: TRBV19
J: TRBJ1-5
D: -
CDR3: CASSTLNQPQHF
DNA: TGTGCCAGTAGTACTCTTAATCAGCCCCAGCATTTT

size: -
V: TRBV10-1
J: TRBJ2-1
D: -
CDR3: CALMAGEQFF
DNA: TGCGCCCTAATGGCAGGTGAGCAGTTCTTC

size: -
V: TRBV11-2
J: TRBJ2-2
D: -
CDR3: CASRMGSGELFF
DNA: TGTGCCAGCAGAATGGGATCCGGGGAGCTGTTTTTT

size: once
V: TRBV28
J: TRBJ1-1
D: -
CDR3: CASSGTANSYTEAFF
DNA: TGTGCCAGCAGTGGGACGGCTAACAGTTACACTGAAGCTTTCTTT

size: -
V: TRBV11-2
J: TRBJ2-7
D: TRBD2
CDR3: CASSLGVAGYEQYF
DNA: TGTGCCAGCAGCTTAGGGGTAGCGGGCTACGAGCAGTACTTC

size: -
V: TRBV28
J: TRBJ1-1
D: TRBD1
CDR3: CASRAPGTANTEAFF
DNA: TGTGCCAGCAGAGCTCCCGGGACAGCGAACACTGAAGCTTTCTTT

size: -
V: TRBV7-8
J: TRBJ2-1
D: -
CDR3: CASTKTGRVNNEQFF
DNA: TGTGCCAGCACCAAAACCGGCCGAGTTAACAATGAGCAGTTCTTC

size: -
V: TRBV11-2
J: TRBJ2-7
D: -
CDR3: CASSLVGPYEQYF
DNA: TGTGCCAGCAGCTTAGTAGGTCCCTACGAGCAGTACTTC

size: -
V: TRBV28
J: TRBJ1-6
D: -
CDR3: CASSPPVSGNSPLHF
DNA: TGTGCCAGCAGTCCCCCGGTCTCTGGGAATTCACCCCTCCACTTT

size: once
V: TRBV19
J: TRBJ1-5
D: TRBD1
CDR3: CASRQQGLNQPQHF
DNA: TGTGCCAGTAGGCAACAGGGGCTGAATCAGCCCCAGCATTTT

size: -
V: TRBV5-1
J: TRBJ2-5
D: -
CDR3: CASSLDEIQETQYF
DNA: TGCGCCAGCAGCTTGGACGAGATCCAAGAGACCCAGTACTTC

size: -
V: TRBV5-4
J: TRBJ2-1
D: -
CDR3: CASSLTASSPYNEQFF
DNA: TGTGCCAGCAGCTTGACGGCTTCCAGCCCTTACAATGAGCAGTTCTTC